This T cell receptor beta chain derives from a study of identical twins (dated by TCRdb to the mid-2010s). The study in broad terms: To test whether fetal clonotypes persist, the study used deep sequencing on TCR alpha and beta repertoires from monozygotic twins, unrelated adults of various ages, and cord blood. Replicate twin experiments were performed at different times using different library preparation protocols to rule out contamination. Study-wide conclusions, independent of this receptor: Compared with coincidental sharing between unrelated individuals, out-of-frame TCR alpha sequences shared between twins had an excess of sequences with low generation probability. In beta out-of-frame sequences, excess twin sharing was weaker, because having fewer shared sequences lowered the signal-to-noise ratio. Abundant cord blood beta clonotypes had fewer insertions, young adult naive repertoires showed a similar but weaker trend, and memory repertoires showed no such trend. Because the same donors could not be followed over many years, the conclusions depended on cross-sectional statistical analysis. Out-of-frame TCR alpha sharing in monozygotic twins was systematically underestimated by recombination models, whereas sharing between unrelated individuals was in agreement with the recombination models. Invariant T cells such as MAIT and iNKT could partly confound zero-insertion analyses, though diverse VJ usage argued against this for most clonotypes.

Every donor was a healthy Caucasian. Three pairs of female monozygotic twins, all aged roughly 18 to 29 years, were included in the twin cohort. Peripheral blood mononuclear cells were the source from which RNA for the TCR libraries was isolated. With regard to this clonotype: Its binding antigen is unknown. Base qualities are not recorded, but no much larger clone differs from it by a single base.

Receptor libraries were prepared by 5' RACE. The sequencer was an Illumina HiSeq 2000. A universal primer binding site was introduced by template switching, and a unique molecular identifier was present in the final cDNA, enabling accurate counting of TCR cDNA molecules. First-strand cDNA for TCR alpha and beta chains was synthesized from specific primers in the conserved constant-segment region. To control for contamination, each cDNA library was double barcoded with a SMART-Mk sample barcode plus Illumina barcodes. Two successive PCR steps introduced TruSeq adapter sequences along with Illumina sample barcodes. The Illumina HiSeq platform was used with custom primers to sequence TCR alpha and beta cDNA libraries. As for the original processing: MiGEC processed the raw reads to extract unique molecular identifiers, while MiXCR was used to determine the CDR3 positions. For each individual, recombination models were inferred using an EM algorithm with the repgenHMM and IGoR tools. Shared clonotypes were analyzed with the tcR package in R, and sharing was normalized by the product of cloneset sizes. To study raw recombination free of thymic and clonal selection effects, out-of-frame nonproductive sequences were analyzed. TCRdb redid the processing of the public reads, applying fastp at Q25 and MiXCR, and retained in-frame beta chains. Duplicate CDR3 protein sequences are folded into a single record with the most common DNA and genes. These V and J calls are TCRdb output, not the study's own analysis. The table for this sample lists hundreds of thousands of distinct CDR3 sequences; 8.5% to 9.5% of them were counted only once. About 0.98% of the sample is taken by the ten largest.

Germline trimming: 6 bases from V, 1 base from J; junction bases outside gene matches: 9. The CDR3 holds 18 amino acids from the cysteine to the phenylalanine. Just the 54-base CDR3 DNA is kept, in frame starting at base 1. The germline V gene supplies CDR1 MNHNS and CDR2 SASEGT. These data were likewise used in another study, on yellow fever vaccine responses in identical twins. Taken from the second paper: According to the authors, in identical twins the way T cells responded to vaccination appeared partly convergent and partly personalized. Focusing on identical twins, the study followed the T cell clones that responded to the vaccine, and did so with precision.

This receptor was obtained from a woman under 30 in good health. Sequencing used PBMCs. This chain is built from TRBV6-1 and TRBJ2-5; TRBD2 agrees with 15 junctional bases. At the DNA level, the sequence is TGTGCCAGCAGGCGAGTGGGACTAGCGGGGGGAATCCAAGAGACCCAGTACTTC. Translation gives CASRRVGLAGGIQETQYF.